These T cell receptor beta chains were read from a single sample in a study of T-cell memory formation after mild COVID-19. Each CDR3 protein is one row after TCRdb ran MiXCR on the 5' RACE reads. The sample carries under 550,000 distinct CDR3 sequences, about 20% recorded once. Sequencing was done on a sample of PBMCs or a T cell subset sorted from them (not recorded which). Receptor source: an adult woman who had mild COVID-19 (a few samples of this study predate the infection). Cell type and time point are not known. CDR3s include the opening cysteine and the closing phenylalanine or tryptophan. The order of the fields is D gene, clone size, J gene, V gene, CDR3 protein, CDR3 DNA. The D gene is left open where the match is weak. Size is stated for part of the rows, as once, few or many counts, or as a class when the clone is expanded.

NA	NA	TRBJ1-6	TRBV5-1	CASSLDGRADSPLHF	TGCGCCAGCAGCTTGGATGGCAGGGCGGATTCACCCCTCCACTTT
NA	NA	TRBJ2-1	TRBV7-6	CASSLVAGFSSYNEQFF	TGTGCCAGCAGCTTAGTGGCCGGTTTCAGCTCCTACAATGAGCAGTTCTTC
NA	few	TRBJ2-5	TRBV5-4	CASSFIQGRETQYF	TGTGCCAGCAGCTTTATACAGGGAAGAGAGACCCAGTACTTC
TRBD1	many	TRBJ1-1	TRBV9	CASSPRDRGSYTEAFF	TGTGCCAGCAGCCCTCGGGACAGGGGGTCGTACACTGAAGCTTTCTTT
NA	NA	TRBJ2-1	TRBV10-3	CAISGPGEEYNEQFF	TGTGCCATCAGTGGACCGGGGGAAGAGTACAATGAGCAGTTCTTC
NA	few	TRBJ2-7	TRBV12-3/TRBV12-4	CASGVSGSYEQYF	TGTGCCAGCGGGGTGAGCGGCTCCTACGAGCAGTACTTC
TRBD1	NA	TRBJ1-1	TRBV5-6	CASSLGGGATFF	TGTGCCAGCAGCTTGGGAGGGGGCGCGACTTTCTTT
NA	NA	TRBJ2-2	TRBV21-1	CASSSRVRGGGTGELFF	TGTGCCAGCAGCTCCCGGGTCAGGGGAGGCGGCACCGGGGAGCTGTTTTTT
NA	few	TRBJ2-1	TRBV5-1	CASSPDPIGVNEQFF	TGCGCCAGCAGCCCAGACCCCATCGGGGTGAATGAGCAGTTCTTC
TRBD1	NA	TRBJ1-2	TRBV4-2	CASSQDNPRQGAHGYTF	TGTGCCAGCAGCCAAGATAATCCGAGACAGGGGGCTCATGGCTACACCTTC
TRBD2	NA	TRBJ2-7	TRBV20-1	CSAKGTSGRVPHEQYF	TGCAGTGCGAAGGGGACTAGCGGGAGAGTCCCCCACGAGCAGTACTTC